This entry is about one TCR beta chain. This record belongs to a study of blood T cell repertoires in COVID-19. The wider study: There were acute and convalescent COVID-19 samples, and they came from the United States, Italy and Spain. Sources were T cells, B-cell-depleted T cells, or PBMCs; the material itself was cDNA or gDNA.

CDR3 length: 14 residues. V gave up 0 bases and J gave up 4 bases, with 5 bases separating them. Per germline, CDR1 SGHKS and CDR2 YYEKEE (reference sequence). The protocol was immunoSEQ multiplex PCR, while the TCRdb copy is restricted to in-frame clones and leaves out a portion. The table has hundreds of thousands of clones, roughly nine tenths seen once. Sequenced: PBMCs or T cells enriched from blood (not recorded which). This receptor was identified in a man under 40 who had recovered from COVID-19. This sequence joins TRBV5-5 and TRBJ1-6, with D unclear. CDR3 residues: CASSLGEYNSPLHF. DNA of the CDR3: TGTGCCAGCAGCTTGGGGGAGTATAATTCACCCCTCCACTTT.